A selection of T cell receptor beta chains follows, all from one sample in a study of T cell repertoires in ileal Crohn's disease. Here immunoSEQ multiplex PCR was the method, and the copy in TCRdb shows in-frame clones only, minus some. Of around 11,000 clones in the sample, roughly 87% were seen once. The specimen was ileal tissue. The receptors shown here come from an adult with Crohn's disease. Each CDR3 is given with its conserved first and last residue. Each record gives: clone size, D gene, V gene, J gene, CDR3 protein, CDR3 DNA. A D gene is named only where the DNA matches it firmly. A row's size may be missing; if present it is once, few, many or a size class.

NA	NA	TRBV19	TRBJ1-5	CASSIVGWGDQPQHF	TGTGCCAGTAGTATAGTGGGTTGGGGCGATCAGCCCCAGCATTTT
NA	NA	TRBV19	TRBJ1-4	CATRVGETNEKLFF	TGTGCCACCCGGGTGGGGGAGACTAATGAAAAACTGTTTTTT
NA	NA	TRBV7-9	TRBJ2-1	CASSRTSMTGDNEQFF	TGTGCCAGCAGCCGAACCTCGATGACGGGCGACAATGAGCAGTTCTTC
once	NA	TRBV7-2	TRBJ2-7	CASSLVADSSYEQYF	TGTGCCAGCAGCTTAGTGGCGGATAGCTCCTACGAGCAGTACTTC
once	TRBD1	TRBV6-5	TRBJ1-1	CASSRDRGPGFF	TGTGCCAGCAGCAGGGACAGGGGACCCGGCTTCTTT
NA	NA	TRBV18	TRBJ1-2	CASSPQQNYGYTF	TGTGCCAGCTCACCCCAGCAGAACTATGGCTACACCTTC
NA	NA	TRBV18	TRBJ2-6	CASSRAPGSGANVLTF	TGTGCCAGCTCACGAGCCCCGGGATCAGGGGCCAACGTCCTGACTTTC
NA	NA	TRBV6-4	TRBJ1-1	CASSDEAFF	TGTGCCAGCAGTGACGAAGCTTTCTTT
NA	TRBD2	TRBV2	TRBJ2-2	CASRTSGSNRGTGELFF	TGTGCCAGTAGGACTAGCGGGAGTAATAGGGGCACCGGGGAGCTGTTTTTT
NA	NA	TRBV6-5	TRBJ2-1	CASRRLAGNEQFF	TGTGCCAGCAGACGTCTTGCGGGGAATGAGCAGTTCTTC
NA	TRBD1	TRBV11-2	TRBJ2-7	CASSTPTGGESQQYF	TGTGCCAGCAGCACCCCGACAGGGGGGGAAAGTCAGCAGTACTTC
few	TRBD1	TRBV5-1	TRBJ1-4	CASSLRTGSEKLFF	TGCGCCAGCAGCTTGCGGACAGGGAGTGAAAAACTGTTTTTT
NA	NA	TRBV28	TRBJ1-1	CASSPRDTSTEAFF	TGTGCCAGCAGTCCCCGGGACACGAGCACTGAAGCTTTCTTT
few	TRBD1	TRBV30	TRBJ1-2	CAWSAGQGYGYTF	TGTGCCTGGAGTGCGGGACAGGGCTATGGCTACACCTTC
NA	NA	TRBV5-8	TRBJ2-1	CASSFAGSVNEQFF	TGTGCCAGCAGCTTCGCGGGTAGCGTGAATGAGCAGTTCTTC
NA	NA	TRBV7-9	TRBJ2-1	CASSLSRVYNEQFF	TGTGCCAGCAGCTTGAGTCGGGTTTACAATGAGCAGTTCTTC
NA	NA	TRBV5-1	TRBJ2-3	CASSLGTGGTDTQYF	TGCGCCAGCAGCTTGGGGACGGGGGGCACAGATACGCAGTATTTT
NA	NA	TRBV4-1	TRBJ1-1	CASSQVKGEAFF	TGCGCCAGCAGCCAAGTTAAGGGTGAAGCTTTCTTT
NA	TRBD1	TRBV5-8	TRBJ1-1	CASSLDRDTEAFF	TGTGCCAGCAGCCTGGACAGGGATACTGAAGCTTTCTTT
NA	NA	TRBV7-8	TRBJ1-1	CASSSQGFTEAFF	TGTGCCAGCAGCTCGCAGGGTTTTACTGAAGCTTTCTTT
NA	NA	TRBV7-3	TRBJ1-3	CASSFQGGSGNTIYF	TGTGCCAGCAGCTTCCAGGGCGGGTCTGGAAACACCATATATTTT
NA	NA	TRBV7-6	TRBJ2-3	CASSPWAASDTQYF	TGTGCCAGCAGCCCTTGGGCGGCGTCAGATACGCAGTATTTT
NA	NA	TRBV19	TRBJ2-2	CASSTRQPGELFF	TGTGCCAGTAGTACAAGGCAGCCCGGGGAGCTGTTTTTT
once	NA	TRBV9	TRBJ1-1	CASSRGLRDTEAFF	TGTGCCAGCAGCCGGGGGCTGAGGGACACTGAAGCTTTCTTT
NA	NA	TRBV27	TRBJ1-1	CASSFRDPRTEAFF	TGTGCCAGCAGTTTCAGAGACCCTCGCACTGAAGCTTTCTTT
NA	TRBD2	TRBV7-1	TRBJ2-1	CASSSSSGLAGTTPKFSSYNEQFF	TGTGCCAGCAGCTCCTCCTCGGGACTAGCTGGGACGACACCCAAATTTAGCTCCTACAATGAGCAGTTCTTC
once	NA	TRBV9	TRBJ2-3	CASSVGGISDTQYF	TGTGCCAGCAGCGTAGGGGGGATTTCGGATACGCAGTATTTT
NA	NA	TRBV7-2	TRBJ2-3	CASSYVKAGTDTQYF	TGTGCCAGCAGCTACGTGAAAGCGGGCACAGATACGCAGTATTTT
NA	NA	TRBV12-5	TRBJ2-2	CASGLMNWGELFF	TGTGCTAGTGGTTTGATGAACTGGGGGGAGCTGTTTTTT
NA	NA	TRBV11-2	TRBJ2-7	CASSLGAGQVYEQYF	TGTGCCAGCAGCCTCGGGGCAGGACAAGTCTACGAGCAGTACTTC
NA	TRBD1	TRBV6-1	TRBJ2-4	CASRDRGQAKNIQYF	TGTGCCAGCAGGGACAGGGGGCAGGCCAAAAACATTCAGTACTTC
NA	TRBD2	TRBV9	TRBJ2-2	CASSVGAGGRGTGELFF	TGTGCCAGCAGCGTTGGAGCGGGAGGCAGGGGCACCGGGGAGCTGTTTTTT
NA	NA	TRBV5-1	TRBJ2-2	CASSYGADTGELFF	TGCGCCAGCAGTTACGGGGCAGACACCGGGGAGCTGTTTTTT
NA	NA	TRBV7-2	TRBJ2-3	CASSFGRPDTQYF	TGTGCCAGCAGCTTCGGCAGACCAGATACGCAGTATTTT
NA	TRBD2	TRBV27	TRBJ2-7	CASTLTGTSVYEQYF	TGTGCCAGCACTCTTACCGGGACTAGCGTCTACGAGCAGTACTTC
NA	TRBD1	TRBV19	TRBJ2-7	CASSIRGQGFYEQYF	TGTGCCAGTAGTATTCGGGGACAGGGATTCTACGAGCAGTACTTC
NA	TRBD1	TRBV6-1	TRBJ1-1	CASSVSRQGVTEAFF	TGTGCCAGCAGTGTCTCGAGACAGGGAGTCACTGAAGCTTTCTTT
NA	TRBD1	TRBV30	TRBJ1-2	CAWSGTGAGGYTF	TGTGCCTGGTCCGGGACAGGGGCTGGCGGCTACACCTTC
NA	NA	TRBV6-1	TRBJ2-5	CASSATGVRQETQYF	TGTGCCAGCAGTGCCACCGGGGTTCGCCAAGAGACCCAGTACTTC
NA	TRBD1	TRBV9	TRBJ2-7	CASSVGDRGSSYEQYF	TGTGCCAGCAGCGTAGGAGACAGGGGCAGCTCCTACGAGCAGTACTTC
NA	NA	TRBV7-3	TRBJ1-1	CASSSEGGRRTFF	TGTGCCAGCAGCTCGGAGGGGGGCCGAAGAACTTTCTTT
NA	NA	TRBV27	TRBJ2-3	CASSFGGTDTQYF	TGTGCCAGCAGTTTCGGGGGAACAGATACGCAGTATTTT
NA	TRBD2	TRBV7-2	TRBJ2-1	CASSNRLAGGSLDEQFF	TGTGCCAGCAGCAATCGACTAGCGGGAGGGTCCTTAGATGAGCAGTTCTTC
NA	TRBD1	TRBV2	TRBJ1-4	CASTAQGTNEKLFF	TGTGCCAGCACTGCACAGGGGACTAATGAAAAACTGTTTTTT
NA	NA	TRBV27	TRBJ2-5	CASSPSGLEETQYF	TGTGCCAGCAGTCCAAGCGGGCTCGAAGAGACCCAGTACTTC
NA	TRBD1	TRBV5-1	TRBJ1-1	CASSVGQGKTEAFF	TGCGCCAGCAGCGTGGGACAGGGGAAGACTGAAGCTTTCTTT
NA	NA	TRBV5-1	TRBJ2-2	CASSLQSNTGELFF	TGCGCCAGCAGCTTACAGTCTAACACCGGGGAGCTGTTTTTT
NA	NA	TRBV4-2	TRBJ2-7	CASSQDLSGTMGAVRF	TGTGCCAGCAGCCAAGACCTATCCGGGACAATGGGTGCGGTGAGGTTC